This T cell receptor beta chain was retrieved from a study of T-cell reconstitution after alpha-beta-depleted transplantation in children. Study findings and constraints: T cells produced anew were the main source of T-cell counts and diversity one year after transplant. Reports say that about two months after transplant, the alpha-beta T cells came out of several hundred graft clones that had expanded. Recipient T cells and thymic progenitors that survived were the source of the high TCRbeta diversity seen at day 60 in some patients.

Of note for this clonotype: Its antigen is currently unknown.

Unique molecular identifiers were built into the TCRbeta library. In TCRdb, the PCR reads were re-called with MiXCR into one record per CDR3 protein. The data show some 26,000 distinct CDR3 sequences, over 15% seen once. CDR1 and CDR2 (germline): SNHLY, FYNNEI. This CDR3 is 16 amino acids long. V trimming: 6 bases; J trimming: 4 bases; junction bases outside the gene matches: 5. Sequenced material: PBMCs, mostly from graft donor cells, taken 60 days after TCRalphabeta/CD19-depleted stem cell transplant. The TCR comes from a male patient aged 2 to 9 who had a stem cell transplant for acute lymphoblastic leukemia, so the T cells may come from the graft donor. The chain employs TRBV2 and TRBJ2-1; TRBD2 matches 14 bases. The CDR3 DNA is TGTGCCAGCAGGGGACTAGCGGGAGCGAAGTACAATGAGCAGTTCTTC. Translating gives CASRGLAGAKYNEQFF.